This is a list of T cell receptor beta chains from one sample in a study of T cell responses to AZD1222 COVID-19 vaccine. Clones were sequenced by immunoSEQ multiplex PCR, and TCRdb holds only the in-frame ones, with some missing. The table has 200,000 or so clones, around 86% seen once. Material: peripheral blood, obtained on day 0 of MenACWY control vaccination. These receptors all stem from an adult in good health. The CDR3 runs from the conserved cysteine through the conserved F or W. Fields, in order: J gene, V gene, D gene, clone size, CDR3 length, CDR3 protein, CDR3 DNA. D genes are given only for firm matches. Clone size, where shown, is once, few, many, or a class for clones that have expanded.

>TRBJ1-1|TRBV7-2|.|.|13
CASSLDGRTEAFF
TGTGCCAGCAGCTTAGACGGGCGGACTGAAGCTTTCTTT
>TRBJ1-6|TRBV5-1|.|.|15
CASSLLGTNNSPLHF
TGCGCCAGCAGCTTACTAGGTACGAACAATTCACCCCTCCACTTT
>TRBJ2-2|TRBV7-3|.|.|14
CASSLTSNTGELFF
TGTGCCAGCAGCTTAACCTCGAACACCGGGGAGCTGTTTTTT
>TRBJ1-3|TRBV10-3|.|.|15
CAISESIRSGNTIYF
TGTGCCATCAGTGAGTCGATCCGCTCTGGAAACACCATATATTTT
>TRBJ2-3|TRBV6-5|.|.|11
CASTFTDTQYF
TGTGCCAGCACCTTCACAGATACGCAGTATTTT
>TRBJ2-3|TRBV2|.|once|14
CASTRGASTDTQYF
TGTGCCAGCACTCGCGGGGCTAGCACAGATACGCAGTATTTT
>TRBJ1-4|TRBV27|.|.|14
CASPTASTNEKLFF
TGTGCCAGCCCTACGGCGTCAACTAATGAAAAACTGTTTTTT
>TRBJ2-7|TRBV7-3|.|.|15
CASSPVGVPYYEQYF
TGTGCCAGCAGCCCCGTAGGGGTCCCCTACTACGAGCAGTACTTC
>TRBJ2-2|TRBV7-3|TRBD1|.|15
CASSPDRRGPGELFF
TGTGCCAGCAGCCCGGACAGGAGAGGGCCCGGGGAGCTGTTTTTT
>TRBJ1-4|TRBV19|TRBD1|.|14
CASSIGQGSEKLFF
TGTGCCAGTAGTATCGGACAGGGGAGTGAAAAACTGTTTTTT
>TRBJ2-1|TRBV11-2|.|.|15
CASSPSGLSYNEQFF
TGTGCCAGCAGCCCTAGTGGGCTGTCCTACAATGAGCAGTTCTTC
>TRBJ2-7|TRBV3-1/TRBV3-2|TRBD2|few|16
CASSQEGLAGVVEQYF
TGTGCCAGCAGCCAAGAGGGACTAGCGGGAGTGGTCGAGCAGTACTTC
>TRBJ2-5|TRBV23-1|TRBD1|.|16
CASSQSCAGGMETQYF
TGCGCCAGCAGTCAATCGTGCGCAGGGGGCATGGAGACCCAGTACTTC
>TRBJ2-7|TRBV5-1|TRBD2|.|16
CASSLTGTSGSYEQYF
TGCGCCAGCAGCTTAACCGGGACTAGCGGCTCCTACGAGCAGTACTTC
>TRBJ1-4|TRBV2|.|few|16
CASSEVDFATNEKLFF
TGTGCCAGCAGTGAAGTGGACTTTGCAACTAATGAAAAACTGTTTTTT
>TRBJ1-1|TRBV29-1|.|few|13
CSVEPQGDTEAFF
TGCAGCGTTGAACCCCAGGGTGACACTGAAGCTTTCTTT
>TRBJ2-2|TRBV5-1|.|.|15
CASSLEISNTGELFF
TGCGCCAGCAGCTTGGAGATATCGAACACCGGGGAGCTGTTTTTT
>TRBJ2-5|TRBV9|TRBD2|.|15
CASSPDGTSDETQYF
TGTGCCAGCAGCCCAGACGGGACTAGCGATGAGACCCAGTACTTC
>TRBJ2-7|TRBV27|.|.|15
CASSRLPDRSYEQYF
TGTGCCAGCAGCCGACTACCGGACAGATCCTACGAGCAGTACTTC
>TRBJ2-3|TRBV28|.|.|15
CASSFGRVDTDTQYF
TGTGCCAGCAGTTTCGGCAGGGTTGATACAGATACGCAGTATTTT
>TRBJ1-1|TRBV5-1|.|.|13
CASSLSGVTEAFF
TGCGCCAGCAGCCTTTCCGGGGTAACTGAAGCTTTCTTT
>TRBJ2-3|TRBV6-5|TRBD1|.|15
CASSYSTGVPDTQYF
TGTGCCAGCAGTTACTCGACAGGGGTGCCAGATACGCAGTATTTT
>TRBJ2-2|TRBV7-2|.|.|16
CASSPRGVQGTGELFF
TGTGCCAGCAGCCCAAGAGGGGTACAAGGGACCGGGGAGCTGTTTTTT
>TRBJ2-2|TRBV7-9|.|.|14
CASSMIANTGELFF
TGTGCCAGCAGCATGATCGCGAACACCGGGGAGCTGTTTTTT
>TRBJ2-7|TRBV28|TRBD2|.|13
CASSSQRDYEQYF
TGTGCCAGCAGTTCCCAGCGGGACTACGAGCAGTACTTC
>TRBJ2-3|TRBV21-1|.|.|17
CAIGRTSGDDDTDTQYF
TGTGCCATCGGTCGGACTAGCGGGGACGATGACACAGATACGCAGTATTTT
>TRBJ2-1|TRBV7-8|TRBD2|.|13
CASSSNSGNEQFF
TGTGCCAGCAGCTCCAATAGCGGGAATGAGCAGTTCTTC
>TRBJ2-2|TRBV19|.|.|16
CASHHGGVRNTGELFF
TGTGCCAGTCACCACGGTGGGGTTAGGAACACCGGGGAGCTGTTTTTT
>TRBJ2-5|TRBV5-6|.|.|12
CASRRGTETQYF
TGTGCCAGCAGGAGGGGGACGGAGACCCAGTACTTC
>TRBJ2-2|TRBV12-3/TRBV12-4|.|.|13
CASSLSAAGELFF
TGTGCCAGCAGTTTATCGGCGGCCGGGGAGCTGTTTTTT
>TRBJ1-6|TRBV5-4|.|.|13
CASSLAARGPLHF
TGTGCCAGCAGCTTGGCCGCCCGGGGGCCCCTCCACTTT
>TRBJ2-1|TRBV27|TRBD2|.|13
CATWTSGRNEQFF
TGTGCCACTTGGACTAGCGGGAGAAATGAGCAGTTCTTC
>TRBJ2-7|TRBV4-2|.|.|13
CASSQRQAYEQYF
TGTGCCAGCAGCCAACGACAGGCCTACGAGCAGTACTTC
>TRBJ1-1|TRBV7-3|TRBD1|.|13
CASSSAGGTEAFF
TGTGCCAGCAGCTCTGCAGGGGGCACTGAAGCTTTCTTT
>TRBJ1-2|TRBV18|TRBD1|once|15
CASSQGQGTSNGYTF
TGTGCCAGCTCCCAGGGACAGGGAACGTCGAATGGCTACACCTTC
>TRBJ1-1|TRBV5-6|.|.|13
CASSYAGITEAFF
TGTGCCAGCAGCTACGCGGGAATCACTGAAGCTTTCTTT
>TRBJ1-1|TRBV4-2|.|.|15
CASSPRHRAPGEAFF
TGTGCCAGCAGCCCCCGGCACCGGGCCCCGGGTGAAGCTTTCTTT
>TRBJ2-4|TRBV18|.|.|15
CASSPVQGGKNIQYF
TGTGCCAGCTCACCCGTTCAGGGGGGGAAAAACATTCAGTACTTC
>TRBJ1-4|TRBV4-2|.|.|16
CASSQDQDGYNEKLFF
TGTGCCAGCAGCCAAGATCAGGACGGATATAATGAAAAACTGTTTTTT
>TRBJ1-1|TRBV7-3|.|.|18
CASSLPPRWYGPNTEAFF
TGTGCCAGCAGCTTACCCCCCCGGTGGTACGGTCCGAACACTGAAGCTTTCTTT
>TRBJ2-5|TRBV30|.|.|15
CAWSIKASSRETQYF
TGTGCCTGGAGTATTAAAGCGTCCTCTAGGGAGACCCAGTACTTC
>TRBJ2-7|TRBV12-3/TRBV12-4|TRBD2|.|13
CASRAGLRYEQYF
TGTGCCAGCAGAGCGGGACTCCGCTACGAGCAGTACTTC
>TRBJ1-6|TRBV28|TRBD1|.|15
CASRLQGTANSPLHF
TGTGCCAGCAGACTCCAAGGGACAGCCAATTCACCCCTCCACTTT
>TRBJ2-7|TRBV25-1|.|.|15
CASSESAAGTYEQYF
TGTGCCAGCAGTGAATCCGCGGCGGGAACCTACGAGCAGTACTTC
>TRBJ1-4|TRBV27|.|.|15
CASSFGTRTNEKLFF
TGTGCCAGCAGTTTTGGTACCAGAACTAATGAAAAACTGTTTTTT
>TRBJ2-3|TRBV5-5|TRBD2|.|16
CASSLVASGSTDTQYF
TGTGCCAGCAGCTTGGTGGCTAGCGGGAGCACAGATACGCAGTATTTT
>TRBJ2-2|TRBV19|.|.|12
CASMWDTGELFF
TGTGCCAGTATGTGGGATACCGGGGAGCTGTTTTTT
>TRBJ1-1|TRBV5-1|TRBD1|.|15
CASSPEGQGGTEAFF
TGCGCCAGCAGCCCAGAGGGACAGGGTGGAACTGAAGCTTTCTTT
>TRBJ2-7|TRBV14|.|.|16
CASSQEGPWSSYEQYF
TGTGCCAGCAGCCAGGAGGGACCGTGGAGCTCCTACGAGCAGTACTTC
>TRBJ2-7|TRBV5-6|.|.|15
CASSPPRGSLYEQYF
TGTGCCAGCAGCCCGCCCCGGGGTAGTCTCTACGAGCAGTACTTC
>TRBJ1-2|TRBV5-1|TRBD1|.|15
CASSAEGAGTRGYTF
TGCGCCAGCAGCGCCGAGGGGGCAGGGACAAGGGGCTACACCTTC
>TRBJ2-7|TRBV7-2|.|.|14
CASRGGVTNYEQYF
TGTGCCAGCCGGGGAGGTGTCACTAACTACGAGCAGTACTTC
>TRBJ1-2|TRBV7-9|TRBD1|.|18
CASSFLHGQGNGDYGYTF
TGTGCCAGCAGCTTTCTTCATGGACAGGGGAACGGGGACTATGGCTACACCTTC